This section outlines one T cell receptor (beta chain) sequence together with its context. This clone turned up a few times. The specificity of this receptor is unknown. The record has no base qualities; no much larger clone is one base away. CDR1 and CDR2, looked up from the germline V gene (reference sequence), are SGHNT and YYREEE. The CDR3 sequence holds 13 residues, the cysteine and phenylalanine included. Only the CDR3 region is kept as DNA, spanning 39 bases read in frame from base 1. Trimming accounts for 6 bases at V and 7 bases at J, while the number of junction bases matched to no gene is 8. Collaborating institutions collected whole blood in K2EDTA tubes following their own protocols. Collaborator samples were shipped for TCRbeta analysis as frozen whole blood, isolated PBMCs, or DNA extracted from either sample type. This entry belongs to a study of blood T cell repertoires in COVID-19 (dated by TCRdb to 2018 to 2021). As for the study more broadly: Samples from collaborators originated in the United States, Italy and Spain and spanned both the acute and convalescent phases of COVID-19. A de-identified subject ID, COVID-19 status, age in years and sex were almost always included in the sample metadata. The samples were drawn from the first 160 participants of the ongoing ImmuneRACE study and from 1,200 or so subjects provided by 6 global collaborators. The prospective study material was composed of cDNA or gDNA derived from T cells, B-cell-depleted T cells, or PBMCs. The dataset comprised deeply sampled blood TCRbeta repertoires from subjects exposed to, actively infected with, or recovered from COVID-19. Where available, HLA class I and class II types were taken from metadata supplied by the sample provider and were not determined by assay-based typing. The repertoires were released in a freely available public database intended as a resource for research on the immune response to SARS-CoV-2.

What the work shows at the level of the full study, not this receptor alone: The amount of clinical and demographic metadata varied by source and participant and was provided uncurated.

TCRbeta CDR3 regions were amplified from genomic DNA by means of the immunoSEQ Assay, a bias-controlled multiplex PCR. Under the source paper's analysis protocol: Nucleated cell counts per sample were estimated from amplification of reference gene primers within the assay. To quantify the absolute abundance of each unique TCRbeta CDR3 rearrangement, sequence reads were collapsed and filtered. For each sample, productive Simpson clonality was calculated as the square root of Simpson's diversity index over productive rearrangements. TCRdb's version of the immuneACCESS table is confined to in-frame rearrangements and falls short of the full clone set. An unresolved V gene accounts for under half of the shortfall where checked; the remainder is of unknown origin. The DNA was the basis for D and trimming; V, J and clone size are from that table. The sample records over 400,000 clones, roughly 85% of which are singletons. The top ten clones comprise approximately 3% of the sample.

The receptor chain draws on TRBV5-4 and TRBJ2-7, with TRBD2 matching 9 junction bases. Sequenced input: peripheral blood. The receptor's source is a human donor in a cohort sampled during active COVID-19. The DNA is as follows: TGTGCCAGCACCGTAGCGGGAGTAGGTGAGCAGTACTTC. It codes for CASTVAGVGEQYF. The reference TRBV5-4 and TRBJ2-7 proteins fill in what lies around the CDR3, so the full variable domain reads ETGVTQSPTHLIKTRGQQVTLRCSSQSGHNTVSWYQQALGQGPQFIFQYYREEENGRGNFPPRFSGLQFPNYSSELNVNALELDDSALYLCASTVAGVGEQYFGPGTRLTVT.